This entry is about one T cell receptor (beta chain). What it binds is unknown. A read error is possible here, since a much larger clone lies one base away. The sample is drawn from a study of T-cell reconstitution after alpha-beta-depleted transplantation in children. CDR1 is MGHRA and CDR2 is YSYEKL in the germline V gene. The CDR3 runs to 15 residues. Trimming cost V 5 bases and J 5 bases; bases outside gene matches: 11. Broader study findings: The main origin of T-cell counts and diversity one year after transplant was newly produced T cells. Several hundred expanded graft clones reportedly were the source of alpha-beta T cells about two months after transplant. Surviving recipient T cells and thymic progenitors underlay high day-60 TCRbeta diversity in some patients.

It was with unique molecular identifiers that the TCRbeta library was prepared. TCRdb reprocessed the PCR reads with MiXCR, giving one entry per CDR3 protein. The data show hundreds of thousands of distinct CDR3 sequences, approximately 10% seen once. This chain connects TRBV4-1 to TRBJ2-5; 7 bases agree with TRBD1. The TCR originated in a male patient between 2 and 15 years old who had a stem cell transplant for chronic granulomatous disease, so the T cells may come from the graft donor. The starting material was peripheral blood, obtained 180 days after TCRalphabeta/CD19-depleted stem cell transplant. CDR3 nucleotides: TGCGCCAGCAGCTTACAGGGGAGTTCCCCGGAGACCCAGTACTTC. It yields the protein CASSLQGSSPETQYF.